The text below deals with one T cell receptor (beta chain). Its specificity is not known. The sample originates from a study of glioma-infiltrating T cells. Study in general: WHO grade II oligodendrogliomas or astrocytomas, plus non-recurrent WHO grade IV glioblastomas, were sampled.

In germline, CDR1 is SEHNR, CDR2 FQNEAQ (reference sequence). Deletions cut 4 bases from V and 6 bases from J, with 12 bases between. CDR3 length: 13 amino acids. Amplification of TCR alpha and beta CDR3 regions from RNA used iRepertoire nested multiplex PCR. Input was roughly 85-450 ng of tissue mRNA or PBMC total RNA. TCRdb recomputed calls from the multiplex PCR reads with MiXCR, one row per CDR3 protein. The table includes about 380,000 distinct CDR3 sequences, about two fifths detected once. Overall study findings and caveats: Gliomas, especially low-grade, showed above-expected tissue-blood divergence; non-neoplastic patients showed below.

V gene TRBV7-9 combines with J gene TRBJ1-1; D is undetermined. The specimen was glioma tissue, nonneoplastic brain tissue, or PBMCs (not recorded which). This clonotype originated in a human donor with low-grade glioma or glioblastoma, undergoing nonglioma brain surgery, or in good health (not recorded which). This CDR3 is CASSSPGLAEAFF. CDR3 bases: TGTGCCAGCAGCTCCCCGGGATTGGCTGAAGCTTTCTTT.